The T cell receptor beta chain described here comes from a study of blood T cells in healthy people across ages. As regards this clonotype: Its matching antigen is unknown.

Next came a second PCR, run for about 7 to 12 cycles, which used a sample-barcoded 5' primer along with a J-beta primer mix. A template-switch adaptor containing 12 random nucleotides labeled each cDNA molecule. TCRdb called the 5' RACE reads again in MiXCR, with one record for every CDR3 protein. The sample carries approximately 1.5 million distinct CDR3 sequences, approximately 42% recorded once. Drawn from each donor were ten milliliters of peripheral blood. Isolation recovered at least 7 million PBMCs from every sample. After removal of 0 bases from V and 2 bases from J, the junction contained 8 bases not matched to a gene. The CDR3 is 17 amino acids. The germline gives CDR1 DFQATT, CDR2 SNEGSKA (reference sequence). Study results and limitations: Observed TCR beta diversity showed a strong correlation with the percentage of naive T cells as measured by flow cytometry.

Source material: blood. This rearrangement joins TRBV20-1 to TRBJ2-1, with 9 bases aligning to TRBD2. The clonotype was recovered from a woman aged 18-30 years in good health. The CDR3: CSARDAGGPGTYNEQFF. CDR3 DNA sequence: TGCAGTGCTAGAGATGCGGGAGGGCCGGGGACCTACAATGAGCAGTTCTTC.